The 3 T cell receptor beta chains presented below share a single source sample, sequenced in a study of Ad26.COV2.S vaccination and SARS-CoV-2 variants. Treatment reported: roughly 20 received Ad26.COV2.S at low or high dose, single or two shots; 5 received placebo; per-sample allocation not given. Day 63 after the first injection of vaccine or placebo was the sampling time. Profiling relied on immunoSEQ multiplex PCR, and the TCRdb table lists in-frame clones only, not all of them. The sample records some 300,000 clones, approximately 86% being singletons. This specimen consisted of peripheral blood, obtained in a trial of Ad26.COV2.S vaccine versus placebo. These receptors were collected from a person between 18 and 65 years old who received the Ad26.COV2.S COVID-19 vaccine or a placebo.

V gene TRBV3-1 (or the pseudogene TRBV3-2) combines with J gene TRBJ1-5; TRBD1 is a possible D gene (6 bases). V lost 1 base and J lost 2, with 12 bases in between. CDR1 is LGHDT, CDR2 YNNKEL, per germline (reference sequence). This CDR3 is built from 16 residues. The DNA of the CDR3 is TGTGCCAGCAGCCAAGGTAGCTCAGGGGGCAATCAGCCCCAGCATTTT. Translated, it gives CASSQGSSGGNQPQHF.

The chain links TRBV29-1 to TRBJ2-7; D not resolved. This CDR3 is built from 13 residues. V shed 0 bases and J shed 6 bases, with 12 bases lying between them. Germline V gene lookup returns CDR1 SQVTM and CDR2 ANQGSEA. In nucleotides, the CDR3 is TGCAGCGTTGAAGATCTCGGATTAGGCGAGCAGTACTTC. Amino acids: CSVEDLGLGEQYF.

The CDR3 coding sequence is TGCGCCAGCAGCTTGGCCCCCGGGGGCGAGGGCTACACCTTC. Its translation: CASSLAPGGEGYTF. The chain combines TRBV5-1 with TRBJ1-2; weak D call: TRBD1 (6 bases). V lost 0 bases to trimming and J lost 8 bases, with 14 bases between them. The CDR3 has 14 amino acids. Germline V gene sequence: CDR1 SGHRS, CDR2 YFSETQ.